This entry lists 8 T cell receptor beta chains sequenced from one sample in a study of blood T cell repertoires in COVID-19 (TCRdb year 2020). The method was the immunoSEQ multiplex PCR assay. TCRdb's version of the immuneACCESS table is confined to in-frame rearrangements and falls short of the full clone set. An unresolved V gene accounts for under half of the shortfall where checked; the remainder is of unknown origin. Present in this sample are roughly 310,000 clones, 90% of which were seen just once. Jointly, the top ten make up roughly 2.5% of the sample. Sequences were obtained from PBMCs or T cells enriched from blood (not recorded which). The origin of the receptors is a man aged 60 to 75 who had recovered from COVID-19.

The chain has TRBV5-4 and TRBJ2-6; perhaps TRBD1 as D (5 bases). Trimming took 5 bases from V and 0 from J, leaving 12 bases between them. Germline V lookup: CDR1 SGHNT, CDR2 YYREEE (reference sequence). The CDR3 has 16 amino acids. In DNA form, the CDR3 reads TGTGCCAGCAGACTCGCCCAGGGCTCTGGGGCCAACGTCCTGACTTTC. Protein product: CASRLAQGSGANVLTF.

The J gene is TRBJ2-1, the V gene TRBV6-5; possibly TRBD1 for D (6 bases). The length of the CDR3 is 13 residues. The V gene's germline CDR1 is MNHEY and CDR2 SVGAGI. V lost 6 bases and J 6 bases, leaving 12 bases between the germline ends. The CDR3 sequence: CASSTGPLNEQFF. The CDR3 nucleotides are TGTGCCAGCAGCACAGGGCCGCTCAATGAGCAGTTCTTC.

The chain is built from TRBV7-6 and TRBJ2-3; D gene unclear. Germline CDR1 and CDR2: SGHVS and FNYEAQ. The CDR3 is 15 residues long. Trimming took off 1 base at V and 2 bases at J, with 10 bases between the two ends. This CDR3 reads CASSLGVSFTDTQYF. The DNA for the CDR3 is TGTGCCAGCAGCTTAGGTGTTTCCTTCACAGATACGCAGTATTTT.

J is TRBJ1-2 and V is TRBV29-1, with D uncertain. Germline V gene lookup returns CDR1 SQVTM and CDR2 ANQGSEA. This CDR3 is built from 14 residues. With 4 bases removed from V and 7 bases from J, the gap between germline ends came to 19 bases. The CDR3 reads CSVAGADLLSGYTF. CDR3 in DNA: TGCAGCGTTGCCGGAGCAGACTTGTTAAGTGGCTACACCTTC. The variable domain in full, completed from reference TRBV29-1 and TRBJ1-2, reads SAVISQKPSRDICQRGTSLTIQCQVDSQVTMMFWYRQQPGQSLTLIATANQGSEATYESGFVIDKFPISRPNLTFSTLTVSNMSPEDSSIYLCSVAGADLLSGYTFGSGTRLTVV.

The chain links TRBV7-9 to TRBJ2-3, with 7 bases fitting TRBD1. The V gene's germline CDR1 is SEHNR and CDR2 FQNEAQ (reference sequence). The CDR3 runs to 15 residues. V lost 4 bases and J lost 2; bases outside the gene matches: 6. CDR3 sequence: CASSSDRASTDTQYF. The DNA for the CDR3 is TGTGCCAGCAGCTCAGACAGGGCCTCCACAGATACGCAGTATTTT.

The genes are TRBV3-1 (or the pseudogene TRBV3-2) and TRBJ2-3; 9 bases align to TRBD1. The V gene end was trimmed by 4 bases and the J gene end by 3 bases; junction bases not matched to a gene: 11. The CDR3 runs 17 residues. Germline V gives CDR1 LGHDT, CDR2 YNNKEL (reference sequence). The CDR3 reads CASSLRHHRGLTDTQYF. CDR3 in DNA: TGTGCCAGCAGCCTCCGGCACCACAGGGGGCTGACAGATACGCAGTATTTT.

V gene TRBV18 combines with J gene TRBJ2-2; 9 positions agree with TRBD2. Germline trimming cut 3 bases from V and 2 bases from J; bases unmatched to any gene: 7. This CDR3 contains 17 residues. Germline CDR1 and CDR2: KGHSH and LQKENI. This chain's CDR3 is CASSPAFSGGNTGELFF. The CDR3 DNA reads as TGTGCCAGCTCACCCGCCTTTAGCGGGGGAAACACCGGGGAGCTGTTTTTT.

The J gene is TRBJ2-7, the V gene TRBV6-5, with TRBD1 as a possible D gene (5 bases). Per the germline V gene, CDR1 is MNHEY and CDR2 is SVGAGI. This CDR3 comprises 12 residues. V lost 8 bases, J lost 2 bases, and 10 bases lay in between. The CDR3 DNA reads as TGTGCCAGCGGGTACAGGCCCTACGAGCAGTACTTC. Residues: CASGYRPYEQYF.